This T cell receptor beta chain was retrieved from a study of cytotoxic CD8 clonotypes in ibrutinib-treated CLL. Study details: The study included around twelve relapsed/refractory and under 16 treatment-naive patients; under 18 had IGHV unmutated disease. An average of roughly 250,000 productive templates and 94,082 productive rearrangements was obtained per sample.

Profiling relied on immunoSEQ multiplex PCR, and the TCRdb table lists in-frame clones only, not all of them. The sample lists 50,000 to 60,000 clones; around 78% were seen once. The CDR3 has 12 residues. The germline V and J ends were trimmed by 5 bases and 3 bases, with 5 bases remaining between them. Germline CDR1 SGDLS, CDR2 YYNGEE. Study-wide findings and caveats: Increased clonality at ibrutinib response gave way to a return toward baseline at progression. Clonotypes that were public were uncommon, and they contracted or stayed stable on treatment.

With respect to this clone: The antigen remains undetermined.

The sequence was collected from a human donor with chronic lymphocytic leukemia. V is TRBV9 and J is TRBJ2-2; D unclear. The sample here was PBMCs, taken after 24 months of ibrutinib treatment. CDR3 bases: TGTGCCAGCAGGAAAGACACCGGGGAGCTGTTTTTT. It yields the protein CASRKDTGELFF.